Included here is one T cell receptor beta chain sequence, with context. The data stem from a study of control samples from healthy donors and cancer patients. Sequenced by immunoSEQ multiplex PCR; TCRdb stores in-frame clones only, minus some. The profile shows around 110,000 clones, roughly nine tenths of them singletons. V trimming: 3 bases; J trimming: 2 bases; junction bases outside the gene matches: 6. This CDR3 is built from 16 residues. Germline lookup yields CDR1 SGDLS and CDR2 YYNGEE. The receptor was derived from a woman aged 45-65 years with colorectal cancer. The sample taken for sequencing was PBMCs. The J gene is TRBJ2-7, the V gene TRBV9; TRBD1 matches at 12 bases. CDR3 region: CASSAGTGGAAYEQYF. CDR3 bases: TGTGCCAGCAGCGCAGGGACAGGGGGCGCCGCCTACGAGCAGTACTTC.